The present TCR beta chain was sequenced within a study of PD-L1 blockade in urothelial cancer (dated by TCRdb to the late 2010s). Background for the entire study: Every patient began therapy in about 2014 and was given atezolizumab 1,200 mg intravenously every 3 weeks. A median of about 140,000 T cells and just over 80,000 unique TCRs was obtained from blood samples, and a median clonality of roughly 0.082 was observed. The study, an exploratory multi-omic analysis, examined somatic, immune and clinical correlates of response to PD-L1 blockade with atezolizumab in urothelial cancer. Blood samples were analyzed at 3 weeks after treatment start (second dose) and at 6 weeks after treatment start. Just over 28 patients had pretreatment blood TCR-seq, roughly 24 had at least one posttreatment blood collection, and roughly 24 had tumor TCR-seq. In the same patients, pretreatment tumors underwent whole exome sequencing and RNA sequencing in addition to TCR sequencing. TCR sequencing covered pretreatment tumor samples and matched, serially collected peripheral blood taken before and after atezolizumab treatment. About 90% of the 29 patients were identified as males with urothelial cancer of bladder origin, and a prior smoking history was reported by 18 of 29 patients. An ECOG performance status of 0 or 1 was recorded for the patients, and 0 to 3 prior chemotherapy regimens had been received by the patients. Progression-free survival longer than 6 months counted as durable clinical benefit, and TCR features were additionally tested against both progression-free and overall survival. Eight or nine patients reached durable clinical benefit, while 20 or so patients did not.

CDR1 and CDR2 are drawn from the germline V gene: SGHTA, FQGTGA. V was cut back by 4 bases and J by 4 bases, leaving a gap of 13 bases between them. Measured from the cysteine to the phenylalanine, the CDR3 is 14 residues long. Of all the DNA, just the CDR3 is kept, 42 bases in frame from base 1. Each PCR received spiked-in synthetic TCR analog templates so that absolute template abundance could be estimated from read counts. Using the immunoSEQ assay, TCRbeta CDR3 regions were amplified from genomic DNA with bias-controlled V and J gene primers. Sequencing of rearranged TCRbeta segments was done at approximately 20X coverage. The paper's processing steps were these. Clustering was used to correct sequencing errors, and CDR3s were annotated against IMGT to assign V, D and J genes. Only productive TCRbeta rearrangements were used in downstream analyses, excluding out-of-frame or stop-codon sequences. Clonality was computed as one minus Shannon entropy normalized by the log of the number of unique productive sequences. Clones differing between time points or between blood and tumor were identified by Fisher's exact test with Benjamini-Hochberg correction at adjusted p below 0.01. TCRdb limited this immuneACCESS table to in-frame rearrangements with V and J called. A share of clones is missing; checked studies link under half to unresolved V genes, and the rest is unexplained. V, J and clone size were drawn from that table, and D and trimming were deduced from the DNA. This sample lists roughly 120,000 clones; approximately 89% were detected once. The ten largest clones represent 3% to 4% of the sample.

The sample's time point label is to be understood as: peripheral blood 6 weeks after treatment start. A cohort of roughly 30 patients with locally advanced or metastatic urothelial carcinoma, treated at Memorial Sloan Kettering on a trial protocol, was included. Peripheral blood mononuclear cells were collected pretreatment and during treatment, with between 1 and 8 total time points per patient. The Qiagen DNeasy Blood extraction kit was used to purify genomic DNA from total PBMCs and tumor samples. Collected pretreatment and during treatment, PBMCs were isolated and stored as previously described. Worth noting for this clone: Its specific antigen is unknown. No much larger clonotype is one base removed from it; base qualities were not supplied.

Here is what the overall study found, with its caveats: Improved progression-free and overall survival was associated with having pretreatment peripheral blood TCR clonality below the median. Because of the small sample size (n ≈ 30) and the many exploratory analyses performed, the results are intended to be regarded as hypothesis-generating. Patients with durable benefit showed greater expansion of tumor-associated TCR clones in peripheral blood 3 weeks after starting treatment (n ≈ 23, p = 0.022).

This specimen was PBMCs, taken around atezolizumab (anti-PD-L1) treatment. The chain joins TRBV7-3 to TRBJ1-1; the D gene is perhaps TRBD1, on 6 matching bases. The receptor was isolated from a man aged 55 to 70 with urothelial cancer. The CDR3 protein is CASSYGTGSTEAFF. The base sequence is TGTGCCAGCAGCTATGGAACAGGGAGCACTGAAGCTTTCTTT.